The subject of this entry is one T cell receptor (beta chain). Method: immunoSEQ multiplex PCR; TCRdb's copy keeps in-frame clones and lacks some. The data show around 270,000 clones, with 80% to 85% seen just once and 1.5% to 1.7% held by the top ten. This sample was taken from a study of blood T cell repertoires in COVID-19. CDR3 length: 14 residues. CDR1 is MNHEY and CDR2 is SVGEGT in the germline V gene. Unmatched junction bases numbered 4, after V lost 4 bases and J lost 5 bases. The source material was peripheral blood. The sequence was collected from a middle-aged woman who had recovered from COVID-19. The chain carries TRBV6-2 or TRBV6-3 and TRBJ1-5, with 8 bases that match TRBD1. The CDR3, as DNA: TGTGCCAGCAGTTTACAGGGGGGAGATCAGCCCCAGCATTTT. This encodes CASSLQGGDQPQHF.